These 17 T cell receptor beta chains were sequenced from one sample in a study of cytotoxic CD8 clonotypes in ibrutinib-treated CLL. Profiling relied on immunoSEQ multiplex PCR, and the TCRdb table lists in-frame clones only, not all of them. The table has about 270,000 clones, more than 70% seen once. Here the sequenced sample was PBMCs, taken at disease progression, from a patient treated with ibrutinib. The receptors derive from a human donor with chronic lymphocytic leukemia.

The chain recombines TRBV9 with TRBJ2-5; 11 positions match TRBD2. J gave up 2 bases and V 0 bases, and 3 bases lay outside the gene matches. Germline lookup yields CDR1 SGDLS and CDR2 YYNGEE. CDR3 length equals 16 residues. The DNA of the CDR3 is TGTGCCAGCAGCGTAGGACTAGCGGGAACTCAAGAGACCCAGTACTTC. Translated, it gives CASSVGLAGTQETQYF.

Remarks on this clone: Sequence at one end of the junction differs from germline and may be a read error. The chain couples TRBV18 to TRBJ2-1, with a possible D match to TRBD1 (5 bases). The CDR3 consists of 15 residues. Germline values: CDR1 KGHSH, CDR2 LQKENI. The CDR3 loop reads CASSPPERGYSEQFF. The CDR3 nucleotides are TGTGCCAGCTCACCACCGGAAAGGGGCTACAGTGAGCAGTTCTTC. Complete variable domain (other parts from reference TRBV18 and TRBJ2-1): NAGVMQNPRHLVRRRGQEARLRCSPMKGHSHVYWYRQLPEEGLKFMVYLQKENIIDESGMPKERFSAEFPKEGPSILRIQQVVRGDSAAYFCASSPPERGYSEQFFGPGTRLTVL.

The rearrangement uses TRBV7-2 and TRBJ1-5; D not certain. The CDR3 has 13 residues. Trimming pared 5 bases from V and 5 bases from J, leaving 10 bases between. Germline V lookup: CDR1 SGHTA, CDR2 FQGNSA. The DNA of the CDR3 is TGTGCCAGCAGCCGAGATAGTTATCAGCCCCAGCATTTT. It translates to CASSRDSYQPQHF.

V gene TRBV28 combines with J gene TRBJ2-7, with no clear D. In germline, CDR1 is MDHEN, CDR2 SYDVKM. V lost 3 bases to trimming and J lost 2 bases, with 8 bases between them. This CDR3 region has 13 residues. CDR3 loop: CASSFPQAYEQYF. CDR3 bases: TGTGCCAGCAGTTTCCCACAAGCCTACGAGCAGTACTTC.

This sequence joins TRBV5-8 and TRBJ1-4; D gene unclear. The germline CDR1 and CDR2 sequences are SGHTS and YDEGEE. The CDR3 loop spans 15 amino acids. The V gene lost 0 bases and the J gene lost 4 bases, with 10 bases spanning the gap. The CDR3 bases are TGTGCCAGCAGCTTGGTGCATTCGATTAATGAAAAACTGTTTTTT. Translation gives CASSLVHSINEKLFF.

The rearrangement uses TRBV13 and TRBJ1-5; D unresolved. Trimming shortened V by 2 bases and J by 3 bases, and 11 bases separated the two germline ends. The V gene's germline CDR1 is PRHDT and CDR2 FYEKMQ (reference sequence). The CDR3 is 15 residues long. CDR3 coding DNA: TGTGCCAGCAGCTTATCGCGGGAACCCAATCAGCCCCAGCATTTT. Translation gives CASSLSREPNQPQHF.

This clone has a handful of counts. The gene calls are TRBV19 and TRBJ1-5; D is perhaps TRBD1 (5 bases). The germline CDR1 and CDR2 sequences are LNHDA and SQIVND (reference sequence). V was pared by 4 bases and J by 5 bases, with 18 bases between. This CDR3 is 16 amino acids long. The CDR3 reads CASSTPGRGIDQPQHF. The CDR3 DNA reads as TGTGCCAGTAGTACCCCCGGTCGGGGGATCGATCAGCCCCAGCATTTT.

This clone has a handful of counts. The V gene is TRBV4-1, the J gene TRBJ1-1, with TRBD1 matching over 9 bases. The length of the CDR3 is 18 residues. Losses at the gene ends were 4 bases for V and 4 bases for J; bases not matched to a gene: 16. The germline CDR1 and CDR2 sequences are MGHRA and YSYEKL. The CDR3 DNA reads as TGCGCCAGCAGCCTCTGGCCCCCGGGACAGGGAATGGGCACTGAAGCTTTCTTT. Its translation: CASSLWPPGQGMGTEAFF.

This rearrangement joins TRBV28 to TRBJ2-7; possibly TRBD2 for D (7 bases). Trimming left V 3 bases short and J 4 bases short, with 16 bases between. Germline CDR1 and CDR2: MDHEN and SYDVKM. This CDR3 has 15 amino acids. The CDR3 sequence: CASSFRREGGYEQYF. DNA for the CDR3: TGTGCCAGCAGTTTTAGGAGGGAGGGGGGTTACGAGCAGTACTTC.

This clone was observed a few times. The CDR3, as DNA: TGTGCCAGTAGTATAGCACAGAATCAGCCCCAGCATTTT. Its translation is CASSIAQNQPQHF. The rearrangement links TRBV19 to TRBJ1-5; D is uncertain. The V gene lost 1 base and the J gene lost 4 bases, with 5 bases spanning the gap. The CDR3 has 13 amino acids. Germline lookup yields CDR1 LNHDA and CDR2 SQIVND (reference sequence).

This clone was observed a few times. J is TRBJ1-6 and V is TRBV27; TRBD1 agrees at 10 bases. The CDR3 extends over 14 amino acids. Germline V gene data show CDR1 as MNHEY and CDR2 as SMNVEV (reference sequence). Germline trimming cut 7 bases from V and 6 bases from J; bases unmatched to any gene: 3. CDR3 coding DNA: TGTGCCAGCACCCGGACAGGGGGTAATTCACCCCTCCACTTT. Translated, it gives CASTRTGGNSPLHF.

V gene TRBV6-6 combines with J gene TRBJ2-3, with D perhaps matching TRBD2 (5 bases). V was shortened by 6 bases and J by 4 bases, with 14 bases between the two germline ends. The V gene's germline CDR1 is MNHNY and CDR2 SVGAGI (reference sequence). This CDR3 contains 14 residues. DNA of the CDR3: TGTGCCAGCAGCTCCTCTAGCACCCCAGATACGCAGTATTTT. Translated, it gives CASSSSSTPDTQYF.

The rearrangement uses TRBV19 and TRBJ1-2; D remains unclear. With 2 bases removed from V and 4 bases from J, the gap between germline ends came to 14 bases. Per the germline V gene, CDR1 is LNHDA and CDR2 is SQIVND (reference sequence). The CDR3 spans 15 residues. CDR3 loop: CASSITPGSTYGYTF. Here the CDR3 DNA reads TGTGCCAGTAGTATAACACCAGGTTCTACCTATGGCTACACCTTC.

The rearrangement uses TRBV18 and TRBJ1-1; D remains unclear. V was trimmed by 5 bases and J by 1 base, leaving 11 bases between them. The germline V gene has CDR1 KGHSH and CDR2 LQKENI. The CDR3 runs 14 residues. The CDR3 here is CASSAQKGNTEAFF. In DNA, the CDR3 is TGTGCCAGCTCAGCCCAGAAGGGGAACACTGAAGCTTTCTTT.

This clone was found a few times. The chain recombines TRBV29-1 with TRBJ2-5; tentative D call: TRBD1 (6 bases). Germline V gives CDR1 SQVTM, CDR2 ANQGSEA. This CDR3 has 14 residues. V was cut by 6 bases and J by 9 bases, with 23 bases left in between. The CDR3 is CSVGRTGQVNAQYF. CDR3 bases: TGCAGCGTCGGGCGAACAGGGCAAGTTAATGCCCAGTACTTC.

The chain employs TRBV27 and TRBJ2-3; no definite D call. The CDR3 is 15 residues long. From germline, CDR1 is MNHEY and CDR2 SMNVEV (reference sequence). Between the trimmed V and J ends, which lost 0 bases and 0 bases, there was a span of 7 bases. The CDR3 region is CASSLSPGSTDTQYF. The CDR3 nucleotides read TGTGCCAGCAGTTTATCCCCCGGAAGCACAGATACGCAGTATTTT.

The J gene is TRBJ2-7, the V gene TRBV7-9; 8 bases are shared with TRBD1. Germline CDR1 is SEHNR and CDR2 is FQNEAQ (reference sequence). There are 15 residues in the CDR3. V lost 5 bases and J lost 6; bases outside the gene matches: 12. CDR3 residues: CASSPYRQGAAEQYF. The CDR3 nucleotides are TGTGCCAGCAGCCCCTACCGGCAGGGGGCGGCCGAGCAGTACTTC.